This entry concerns a single T cell receptor (beta chain). What it binds is unknown. A 120-subject validation cohort, separate from the 666-subject first cohort, supplied the donors. Generated by immunoSEQ multiplex PCR, the TCRdb table keeps only in-frame clones and is missing some. The top ten clones hold roughly 5.5% of a sample with about 200,000 clones, roughly 80% of them seen once. These data belong to a study of cytomegalovirus exposure and HLA in healthy donors. Turning to the study itself: The roughly 130 validation repertoires used the same platform as the 650 to 800 first-cohort repertoires, a later analysis reported. Findings and limits, study-wide: Cytomegalovirus-associated TCR beta chains were listed, numbering some 150.

Germline CDR1 and CDR2: SGHVS and FNYEAQ. CDR3 length equals 16 residues. V lost 5 bases to trimming and J lost 5 bases; unmatched junction nucleotides: 11. The chain is built from TRBV7-6 and TRBJ1-1; 10 nucleotides match TRBD1. The source material was PBMCs. This receptor was obtained from a woman aged 18-29 years in good health and CMV-seronegative. In nucleotides, the CDR3 is TGTGCCAGCAGCCCTCGACAGGGGGCGGTGGGGACTGAAGCTTTCTTT. Its translation is CASSPRQGAVGTEAFF.